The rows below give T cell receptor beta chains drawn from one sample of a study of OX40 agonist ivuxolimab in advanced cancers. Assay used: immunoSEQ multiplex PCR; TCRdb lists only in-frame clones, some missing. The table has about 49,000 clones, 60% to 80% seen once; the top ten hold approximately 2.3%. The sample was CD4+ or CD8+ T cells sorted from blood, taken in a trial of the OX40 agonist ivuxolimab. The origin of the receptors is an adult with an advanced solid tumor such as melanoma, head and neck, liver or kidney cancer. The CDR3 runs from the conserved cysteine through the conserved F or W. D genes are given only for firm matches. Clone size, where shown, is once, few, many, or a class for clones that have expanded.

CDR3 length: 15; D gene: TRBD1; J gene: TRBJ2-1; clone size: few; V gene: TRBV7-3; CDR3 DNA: TGTGCCAGCAGCTTATATCAGGGGGCGCGGAATGAGCAGTTCTTC; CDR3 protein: CASSLYQGARNEQFF
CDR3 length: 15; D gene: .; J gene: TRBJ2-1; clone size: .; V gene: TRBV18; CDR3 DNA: TGTGCCAGCTCCGCCGGGGGAGCCCCCTACAATGAGCAGTTCTTC; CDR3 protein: CASSAGGAPYNEQFF
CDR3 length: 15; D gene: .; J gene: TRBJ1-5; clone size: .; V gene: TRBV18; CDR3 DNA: TGTGCCAGCTCACCTCGTGGGGGTACCAATCAGCCCCAGCATTTT; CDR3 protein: CASSPRGGTNQPQHF
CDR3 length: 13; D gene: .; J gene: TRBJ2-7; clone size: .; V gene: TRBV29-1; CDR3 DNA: TGCAGCGTTGATGGGTTGGGTTCCTACGAGCAGTACTTC; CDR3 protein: CSVDGLGSYEQYF
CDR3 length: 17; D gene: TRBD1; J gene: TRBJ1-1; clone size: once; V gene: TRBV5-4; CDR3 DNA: TGTGCCAGCAGCTTGAGGCAGGGGGCGAATCGGAACACTGAAGCTTTCTTT; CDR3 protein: CASSLRQGANRNTEAFF
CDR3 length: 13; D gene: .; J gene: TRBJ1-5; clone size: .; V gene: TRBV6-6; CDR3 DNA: TGTGCCAGCTCCCGGGGAGGCAATCAGCCCCAGCATTTT; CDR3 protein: CASSRGGNQPQHF
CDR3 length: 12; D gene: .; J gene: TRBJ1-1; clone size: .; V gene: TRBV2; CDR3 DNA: TGTGCCAGCAGGGGGGGGGTTCTCGAAGCTTTCTTT; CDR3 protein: CASRGGVLEAFF
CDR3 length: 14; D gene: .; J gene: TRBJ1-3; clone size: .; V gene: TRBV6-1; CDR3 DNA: TGTGCCAGCACAGCTTTTGGGGGTTGGGACACCATATATTTT; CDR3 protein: CASTAFGGWDTIYF
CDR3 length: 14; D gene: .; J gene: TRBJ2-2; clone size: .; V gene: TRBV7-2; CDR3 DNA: TGTGCCAGCAGCTTAAATCTGAACACCGGGGAGCTGTTTTTT; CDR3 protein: CASSLNLNTGELFF
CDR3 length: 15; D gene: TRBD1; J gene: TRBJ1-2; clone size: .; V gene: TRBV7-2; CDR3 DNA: TGTGCCAGCAGCAACCAGGGGGCGCGAGGGTATGGCTACACCTTC; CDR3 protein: CASSNQGARGYGYTF